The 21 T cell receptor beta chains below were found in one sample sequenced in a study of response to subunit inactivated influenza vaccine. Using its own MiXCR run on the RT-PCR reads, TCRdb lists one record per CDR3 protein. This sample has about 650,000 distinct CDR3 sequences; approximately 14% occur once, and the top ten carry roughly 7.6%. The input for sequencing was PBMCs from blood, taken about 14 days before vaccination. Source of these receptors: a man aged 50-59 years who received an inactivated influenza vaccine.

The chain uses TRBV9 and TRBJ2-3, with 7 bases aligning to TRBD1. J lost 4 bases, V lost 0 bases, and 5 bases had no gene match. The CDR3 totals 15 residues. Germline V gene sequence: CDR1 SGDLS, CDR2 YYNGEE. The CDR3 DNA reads TGTGCCAGCAGCGTAGGTCACAGGGGCCCAGATACGCAGTATTTT. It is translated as CASSVGHRGPDTQYF. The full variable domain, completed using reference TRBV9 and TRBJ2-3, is DSGVTQTPKHLITATGQRVTLRCSPRSGDLSVYWYQQSLDQGLQFLIQYYNGEERAKGNILERFSAQQFPDLHSELNLSSLELGDSALYFCASSVGHRGPDTQYFGPGTRLTVL.

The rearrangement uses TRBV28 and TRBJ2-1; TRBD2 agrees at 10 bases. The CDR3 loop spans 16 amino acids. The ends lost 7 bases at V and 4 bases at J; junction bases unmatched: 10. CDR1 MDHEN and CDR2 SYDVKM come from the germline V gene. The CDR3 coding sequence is TGTGCCAGCATTGCCTCCCTAGCGGGGGTTTACAATGAGCAGTTCTTC. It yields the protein CASIASLAGVYNEQFF.

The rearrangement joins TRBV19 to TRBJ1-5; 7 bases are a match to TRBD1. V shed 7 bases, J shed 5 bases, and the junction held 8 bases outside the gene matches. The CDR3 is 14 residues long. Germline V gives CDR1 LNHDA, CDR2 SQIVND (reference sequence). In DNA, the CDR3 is TGTGCCAGTAAGGTGACAGGGTGGTATCAGCCCCAGCATTTT. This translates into CASKVTGWYQPQHF.

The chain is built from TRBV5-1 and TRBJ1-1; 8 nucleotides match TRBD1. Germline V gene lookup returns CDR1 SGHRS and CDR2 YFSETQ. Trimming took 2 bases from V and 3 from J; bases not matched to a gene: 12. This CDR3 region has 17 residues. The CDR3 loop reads CASSLIPRGRRDTEAFF. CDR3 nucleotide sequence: TGCGCCAGCAGCTTAATCCCCAGGGGGCGCCGGGACACTGAAGCTTTCTTT.

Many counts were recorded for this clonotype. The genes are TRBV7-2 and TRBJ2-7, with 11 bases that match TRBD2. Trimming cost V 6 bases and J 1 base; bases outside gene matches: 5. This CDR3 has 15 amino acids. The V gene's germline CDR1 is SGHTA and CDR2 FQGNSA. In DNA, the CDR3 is TGTGCCAGCAGTCCCACTAGCGGGAGTTCCTACGAGCAGTACTTC. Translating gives CASSPTSGSSYEQYF.

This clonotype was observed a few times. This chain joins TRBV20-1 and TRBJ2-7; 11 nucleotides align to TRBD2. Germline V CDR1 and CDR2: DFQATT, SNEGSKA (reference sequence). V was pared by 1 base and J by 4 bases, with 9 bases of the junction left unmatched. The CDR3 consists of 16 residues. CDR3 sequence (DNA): TGCAGTGCTAGAGTAACTAGCGGGAGTGAAGTGTACGAGCAGTACTTC. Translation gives CSARVTSGSEVYEQYF.

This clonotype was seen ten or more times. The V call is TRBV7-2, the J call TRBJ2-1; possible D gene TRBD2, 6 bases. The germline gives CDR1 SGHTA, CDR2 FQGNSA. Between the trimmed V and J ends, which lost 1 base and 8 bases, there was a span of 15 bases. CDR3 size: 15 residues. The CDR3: CASSLGDGGLYEQFF. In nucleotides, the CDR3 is TGTGCCAGCAGCTTAGGGGACGGGGGTTTATATGAGCAGTTCTTC.

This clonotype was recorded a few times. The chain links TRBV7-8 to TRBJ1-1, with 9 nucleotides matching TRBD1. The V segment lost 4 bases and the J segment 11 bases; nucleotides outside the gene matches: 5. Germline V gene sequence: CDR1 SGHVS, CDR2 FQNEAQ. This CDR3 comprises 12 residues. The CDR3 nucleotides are TGTGCCAGCAGCTCGGGGACAGGGAGGGCTTTCTTT. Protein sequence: CASSSGTGRAFF. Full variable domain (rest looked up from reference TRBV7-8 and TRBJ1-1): GAGVSQSPRYKVAKRGQDVALRCDPISGHVSLFWYQQALGQGPEFLTYFQNEAQLDKSGLPSDRFFAERPEGSVSTLKIQRTQQEDSAVYLCASSSGTGRAFFGQGTRLTVV.

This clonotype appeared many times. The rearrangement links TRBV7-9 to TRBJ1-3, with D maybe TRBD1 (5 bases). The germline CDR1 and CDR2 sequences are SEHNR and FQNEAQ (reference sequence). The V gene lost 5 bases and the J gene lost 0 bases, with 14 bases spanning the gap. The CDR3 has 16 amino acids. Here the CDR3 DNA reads TGTGCCAGCAGCGCGTGGGGACGGACCTCTGGAAACACCATATATTTT. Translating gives CASSAWGRTSGNTIYF.

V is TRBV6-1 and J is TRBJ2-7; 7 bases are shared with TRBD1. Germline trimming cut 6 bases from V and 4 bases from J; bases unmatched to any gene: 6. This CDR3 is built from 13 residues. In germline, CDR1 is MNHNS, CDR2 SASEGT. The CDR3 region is CASRRGRPYEQYF. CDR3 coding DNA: TGTGCCAGCAGGAGGGGGCGTCCTTACGAGCAGTACTTC.

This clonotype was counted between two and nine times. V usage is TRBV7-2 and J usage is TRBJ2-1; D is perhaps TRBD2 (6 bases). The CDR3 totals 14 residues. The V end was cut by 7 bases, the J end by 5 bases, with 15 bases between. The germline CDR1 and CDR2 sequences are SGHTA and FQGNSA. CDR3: CASKAGGADNEQFF. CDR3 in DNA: TGTGCCAGCAAAGCGGGCGGGGCGGACAATGAGCAGTTCTTC.

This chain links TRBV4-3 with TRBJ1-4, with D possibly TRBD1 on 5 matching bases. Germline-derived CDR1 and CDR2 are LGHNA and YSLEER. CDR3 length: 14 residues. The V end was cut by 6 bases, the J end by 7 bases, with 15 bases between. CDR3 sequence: CASSRGRLGEKLFF. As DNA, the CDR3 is TGCGCCAGCAGTCGGGGCCGACTCGGTGAAAAACTGTTTTTT.

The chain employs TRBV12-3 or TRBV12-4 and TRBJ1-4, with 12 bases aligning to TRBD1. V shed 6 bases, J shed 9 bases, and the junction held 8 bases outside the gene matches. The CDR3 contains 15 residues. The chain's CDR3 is CASSTRDRGPKKLFF. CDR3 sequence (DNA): TGTGCCAGCAGCACCCGGGACAGGGGGCCTAAAAAACTGTTTTTT.

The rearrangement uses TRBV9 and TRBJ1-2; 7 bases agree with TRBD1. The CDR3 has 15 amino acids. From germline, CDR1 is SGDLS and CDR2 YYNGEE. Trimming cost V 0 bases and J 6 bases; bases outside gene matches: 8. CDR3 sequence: CASSVGLGQGDGYTF. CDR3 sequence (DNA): TGTGCCAGCAGCGTAGGATTAGGGCAGGGGGATGGCTACACCTTC.

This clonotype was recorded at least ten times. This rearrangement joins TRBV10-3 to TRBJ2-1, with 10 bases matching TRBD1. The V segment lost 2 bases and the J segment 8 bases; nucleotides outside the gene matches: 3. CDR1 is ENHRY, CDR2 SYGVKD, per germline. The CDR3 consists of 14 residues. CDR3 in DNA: TGTGCCATCAGTGAGGGGGACAGGGGCGATGAGCAGTTCTTC. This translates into CAISEGDRGDEQFF.

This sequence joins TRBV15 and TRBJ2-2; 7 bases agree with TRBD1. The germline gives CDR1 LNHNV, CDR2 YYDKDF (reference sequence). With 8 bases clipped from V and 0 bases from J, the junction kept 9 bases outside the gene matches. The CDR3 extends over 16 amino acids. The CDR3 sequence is CATVGGHFANTGELFF. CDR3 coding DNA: TGTGCCACCGTAGGGGGCCACTTCGCGAACACCGGGGAGCTGTTTTTT.

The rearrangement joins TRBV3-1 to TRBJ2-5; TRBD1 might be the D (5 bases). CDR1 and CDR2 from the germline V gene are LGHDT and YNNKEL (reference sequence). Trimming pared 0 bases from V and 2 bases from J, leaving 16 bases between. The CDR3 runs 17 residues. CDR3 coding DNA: TGTGCCAGCAGCCAAGATTGGTCTCAGGGTTTTCAAGAGACCCAGTACTTC. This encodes CASSQDWSQGFQETQYF.

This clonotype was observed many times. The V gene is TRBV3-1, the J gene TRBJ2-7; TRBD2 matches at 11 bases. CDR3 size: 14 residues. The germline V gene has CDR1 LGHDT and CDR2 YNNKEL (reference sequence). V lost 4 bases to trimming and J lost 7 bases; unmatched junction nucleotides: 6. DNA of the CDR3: TGTGCCAGCAGCCCGGTACTAGCGGGGGAAGAGCAGTACTTC. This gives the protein CASSPVLAGEEQYF.

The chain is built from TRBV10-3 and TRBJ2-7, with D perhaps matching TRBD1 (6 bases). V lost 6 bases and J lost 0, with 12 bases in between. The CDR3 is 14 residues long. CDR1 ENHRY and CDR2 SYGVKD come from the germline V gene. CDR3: CAISSGVSSYEQYF. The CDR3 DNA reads TGTGCCATCAGCTCAGGGGTCAGCTCCTACGAGCAGTACTTC.

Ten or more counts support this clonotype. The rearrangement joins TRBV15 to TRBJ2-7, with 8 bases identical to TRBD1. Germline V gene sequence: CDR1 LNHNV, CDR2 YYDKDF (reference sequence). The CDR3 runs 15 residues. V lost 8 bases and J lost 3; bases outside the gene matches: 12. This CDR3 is CATGEDRGGGYEQYF. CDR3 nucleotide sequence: TGTGCCACCGGGGAAGACAGGGGTGGCGGCTACGAGCAGTACTTC. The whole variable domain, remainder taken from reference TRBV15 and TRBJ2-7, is DAMVIQNPRYQVTQFGKPVTLSCSQTLNHNVMYWYQQKSSQAPKLLFHYYDKDFNNEADTPDNFQSRRPNTSFCFLDIRSPGLGDTAMYLCATGEDRGGGYEQYFGPGTRLTVT.

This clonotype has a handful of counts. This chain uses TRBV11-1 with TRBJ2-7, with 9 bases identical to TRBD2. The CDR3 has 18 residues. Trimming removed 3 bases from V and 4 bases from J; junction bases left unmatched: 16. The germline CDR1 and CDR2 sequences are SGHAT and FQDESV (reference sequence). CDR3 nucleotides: TGTGCCAGCAGCTTGCGGGAGGGCCGCGACTACTTAAATTACGAGCAGTACTTC. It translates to CASSLREGRDYLNYEQYF.